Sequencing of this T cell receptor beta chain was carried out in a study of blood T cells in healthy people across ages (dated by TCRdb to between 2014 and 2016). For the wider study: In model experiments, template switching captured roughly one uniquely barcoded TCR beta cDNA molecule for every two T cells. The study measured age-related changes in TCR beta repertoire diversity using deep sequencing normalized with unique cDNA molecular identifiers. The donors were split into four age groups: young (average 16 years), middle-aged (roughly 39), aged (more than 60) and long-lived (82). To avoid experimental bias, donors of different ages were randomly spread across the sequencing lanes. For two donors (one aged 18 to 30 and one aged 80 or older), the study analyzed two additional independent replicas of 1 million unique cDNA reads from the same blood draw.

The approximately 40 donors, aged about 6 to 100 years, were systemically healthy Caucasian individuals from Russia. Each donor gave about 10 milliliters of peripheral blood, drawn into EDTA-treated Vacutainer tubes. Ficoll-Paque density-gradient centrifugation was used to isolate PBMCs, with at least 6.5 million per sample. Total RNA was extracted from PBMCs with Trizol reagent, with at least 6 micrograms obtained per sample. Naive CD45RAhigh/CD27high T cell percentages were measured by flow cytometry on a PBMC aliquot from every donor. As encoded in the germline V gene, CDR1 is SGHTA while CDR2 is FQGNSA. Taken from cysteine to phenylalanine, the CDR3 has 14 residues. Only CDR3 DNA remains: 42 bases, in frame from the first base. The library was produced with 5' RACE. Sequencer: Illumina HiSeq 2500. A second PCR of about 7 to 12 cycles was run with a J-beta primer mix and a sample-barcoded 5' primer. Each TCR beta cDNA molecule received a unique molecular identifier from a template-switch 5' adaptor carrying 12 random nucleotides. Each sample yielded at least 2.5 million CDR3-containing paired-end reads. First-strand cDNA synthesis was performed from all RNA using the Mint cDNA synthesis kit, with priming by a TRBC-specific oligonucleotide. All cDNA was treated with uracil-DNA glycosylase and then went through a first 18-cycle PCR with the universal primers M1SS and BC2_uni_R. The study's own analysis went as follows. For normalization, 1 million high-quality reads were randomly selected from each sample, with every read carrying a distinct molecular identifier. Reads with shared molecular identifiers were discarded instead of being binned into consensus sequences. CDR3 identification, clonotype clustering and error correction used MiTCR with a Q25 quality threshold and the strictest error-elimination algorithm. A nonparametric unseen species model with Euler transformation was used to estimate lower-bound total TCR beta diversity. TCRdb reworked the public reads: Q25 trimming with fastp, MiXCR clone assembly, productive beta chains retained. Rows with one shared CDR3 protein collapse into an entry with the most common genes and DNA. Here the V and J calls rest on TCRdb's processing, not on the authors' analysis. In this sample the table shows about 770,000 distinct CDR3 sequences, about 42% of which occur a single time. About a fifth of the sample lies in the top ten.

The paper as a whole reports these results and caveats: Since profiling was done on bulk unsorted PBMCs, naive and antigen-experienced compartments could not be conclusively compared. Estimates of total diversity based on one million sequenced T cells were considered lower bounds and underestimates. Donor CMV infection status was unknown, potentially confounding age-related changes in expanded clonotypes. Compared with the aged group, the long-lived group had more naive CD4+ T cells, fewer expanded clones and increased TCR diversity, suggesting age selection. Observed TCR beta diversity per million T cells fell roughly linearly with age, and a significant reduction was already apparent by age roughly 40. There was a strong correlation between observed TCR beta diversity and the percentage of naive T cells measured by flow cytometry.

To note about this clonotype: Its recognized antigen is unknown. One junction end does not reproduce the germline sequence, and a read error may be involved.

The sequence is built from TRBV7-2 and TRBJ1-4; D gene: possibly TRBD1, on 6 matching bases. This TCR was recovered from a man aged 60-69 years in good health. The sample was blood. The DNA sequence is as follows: TGTGCCAGCAGCTTAGGGGGGGCGCGGGAAAAACCGTTTTTT. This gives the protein CASSLGGAREKPFF.